The 7 T cell receptor beta chains below were found in one sample sequenced in a study of beta chain features in type 1 diabetes. Study-level results: Within each of all four CD4+ subsets, Type 1 diabetes patients had TCRB CDR3s that were moderately but significantly shorter.

No antigens are known for them. cDNA synthesis used the whole RNA isolate, giving expressed TCRB sequences. This table comes from immunoSEQ multiplex PCR, and its TCRdb copy is limited to in-frame clones, with some not included. The data hold 600,000 or so clones, with around 12% observed a single time. Sequences were obtained from naive CD4+ T cells from blood. Receptors originate from a man aged 30 to 39 with type 1 diabetes.

The CDR3 sequence is CAWTLGQGLEKLFF. The CDR3 DNA reads as TGTGCCTGGACCCTCGGACAGGGACTTGAAAAACTGTTTTTT. The J gene is TRBJ1-4, the V gene TRBV30, with TRBD1 matching 8 bases. V lost 4 bases to trimming and J lost 7 bases; unmatched junction nucleotides: 8. Per germline, CDR1 GTSNPN and CDR2 SVGIG (reference sequence). The CDR3 extends over 14 amino acids.

A few counts support this clone. The chain uses TRBV2 and TRBJ2-3; 8 nucleotides match TRBD2. V was clipped by 4 bases and J by 0 bases; unmatched bases: 12. Germline values: CDR1 SNHLY, CDR2 FYNNEI. The CDR3 runs to 18 residues. DNA for the CDR3: TGTGCCAGCAGTGTCCCGAGTTTAGCGGGGTCTAGCACAGATACGCAGTATTTT. Its translation is CASSVPSLAGSSTDTQYF.

This clone was picked up a small number of times. The gene calls are TRBV29-1 and TRBJ1-4, with a tentative D call TRBD1 (6 bases). CDR1 and CDR2 from the germline V gene are SQVTM and ANQGSEA. The CDR3 is 12 amino acids. V dropped 7 bases and J dropped 3 bases, with 9 bases sitting between them. The CDR3 loop reads CSGTDANEKLFF. The CDR3 region has the DNA TGCAGCGGGACAGACGCTAATGAAAAACTGTTTTTT.

The chain combines TRBV9 with TRBJ2-6; TRBD1 is a possible D gene (7 bases). Trimming removed 3 bases from V and 2 bases from J, with 9 bases in between. Germline V gives CDR1 SGDLS, CDR2 YYNGEE. The CDR3 runs to 15 residues. CDR3 sequence: CASSGRGAGANVLTF. CDR3 in DNA: TGTGCCAGCAGCGGCAGGGGGGCTGGGGCCAACGTCCTGACTTTC.

This sequence joins TRBV25-1 and TRBJ2-1; possibly TRBD1 or TRBD2 for D (5 bases each). With 4 bases removed from V and 2 bases from J, the gap between germline ends came to 18 bases. This CDR3 has 17 residues. From germline, CDR1 is MGHDK and CDR2 SYGVNS. DNA of the CDR3: TGTGCCAGCAGTGCACGCCTCAGGGCGACTACCTACAATGAGCAGTTCTTC. This sequence encodes CASSARLRATTYNEQFF.

This chain joins TRBV7-2 and TRBJ2-3; 8 bases align to TRBD2. This CDR3 contains 16 residues. From germline, CDR1 is SGHTA and CDR2 FQGNSA. V dropped 1 base and J dropped 7; count of bases not matched to a gene: 10. CDR3 nucleotide sequence: TGTGCCAGCAGCTTAGGGGTAGCGGGGAAAAAATATACGCAGTATTTT. Translation: CASSLGVAGKKYTQYF. The entire variable domain, with the rest obtained from reference TRBV7-2 and TRBJ2-3, is as follows: GAGVSQSPSNKVTEKGKDVELRCDPISGHTALYWYRQSLGQGLEFLIYFQGNSAPDKSGLPSDRFSAERTGGSVSTLTIQRTQQEDSAVYLCASSLGVAGKKYTQYFGPGTRLTVL.

This clone has more than one count but fewer than ten. The rearrangement uses TRBV5-1 and TRBJ2-1, with a possible D match to TRBD1 (5 bases). Per the germline V gene, CDR1 is SGHRS and CDR2 is YFSETQ. The length of the CDR3 is 13 residues. Trimming left V 4 bases short and J 0 bases short, with 5 bases between. The CDR3 region is CASSQGSYNEQFF. The CDR3, as DNA: TGCGCCAGCAGCCAGGGCTCCTACAATGAGCAGTTCTTC.